This TCR beta chain was recovered during a study of blood T cells in healthy people across ages. General study results and limits: The recorded TCR beta diversity per million T cells decreased in a roughly linear manner with age.

Worth noting for this clonotype: Its antigen is still unknown.

It was with a sample-barcoded 5' primer and a J-beta primer mix that a second PCR of about 6 to 12 cycles was run. With 12 random nucleotides, a template-switch adaptor tagged each individual cDNA molecule. Each CDR3 protein gets one entry after TCRdb re-called the 5' RACE reads with MiXCR. The sample holds hundreds of thousands of distinct CDR3 sequences, less than 45% seen once. The CDR3 covers 15 residues. The germline CDR1 and CDR2 sequences are SQVTM and ANQGSEA. J was trimmed by 5 bases and V by 7 bases; bases with no gene match: 9. The chain joins TRBV29-1 to TRBJ2-1, with TRBD2 matching over 12 bases. Sequencing used blood. This receptor was taken from a man older than 75 in good health. CDR3 sequence reads: CSAIPGLAGNNEQFF. Written as DNA, the CDR3 is TGCAGCGCCATCCCTGGACTAGCGGGAAACAATGAGCAGTTCTTC.